This TCR beta chain was found in a study of blood T cell repertoires in COVID-19. Study at large: Spain, Italy and the United States supplied samples that represented acute and convalescent COVID-19. PBMCs, B-cell-depleted T cells, or T cells were the source of the cDNA or gDNA that made up the material.

The method was immunoSEQ multiplex PCR; TCRdb's version includes in-frame clones alone and lacks a portion of them. This sample yields roughly 49,000 clones, of which 85% to 90% are seen a single time; 25% to 35% belongs to the top ten. This TCR was sampled from a human donor in a cohort sampled during active COVID-19. Sequencing was carried out using peripheral blood.

The CDR3 reads CSGSTSEAFF. DNA of the CDR3: TGCAGCGGTTCGACAAGTGAAGCTTTCTTT. This rearrangement joins TRBV29-1 to TRBJ1-1; no reliable D call. CDR1 is SQVTM, CDR2 ANQGSEA, per germline. The CDR3 has 10 residues. V lost 7 bases to trimming and J lost 7 bases, with 10 bases between them.